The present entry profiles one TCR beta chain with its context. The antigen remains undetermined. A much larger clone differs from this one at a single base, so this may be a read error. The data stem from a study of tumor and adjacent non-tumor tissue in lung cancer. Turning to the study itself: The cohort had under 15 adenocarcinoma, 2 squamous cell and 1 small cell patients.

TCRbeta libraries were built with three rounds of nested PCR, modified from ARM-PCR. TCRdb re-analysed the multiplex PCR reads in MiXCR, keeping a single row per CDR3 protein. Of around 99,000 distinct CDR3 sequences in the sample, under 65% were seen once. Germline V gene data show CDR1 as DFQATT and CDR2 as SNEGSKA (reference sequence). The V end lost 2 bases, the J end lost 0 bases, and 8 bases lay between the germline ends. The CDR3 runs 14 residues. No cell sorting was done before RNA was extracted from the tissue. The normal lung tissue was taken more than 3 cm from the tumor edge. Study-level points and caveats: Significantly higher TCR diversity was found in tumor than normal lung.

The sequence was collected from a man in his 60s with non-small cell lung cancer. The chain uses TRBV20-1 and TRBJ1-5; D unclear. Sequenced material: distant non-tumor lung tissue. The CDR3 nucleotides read TGCAGTGCTAGACACTCCTTTAGCAATCAGCCCCAGCATTTT. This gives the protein CSARHSFSNQPQHF.